Included here is one T cell receptor beta chain sequence, with context. As yet, its antigen is unknown. These data come from a study of vaccination effects on CD4 cells after COVID-19. For the study at large: Wells each received around 2.2 million PBMC, cultured with about 10 IU/ml IL-2 and roughly 9.3 ug/ml peptides.

Scientists isolated CD4+ T cells after an approximately 10-day culture period ended. This CDR3 is 12 amino acids long. CDR1 is LGHDT and CDR2 is YNNKEL in the germline V gene (reference sequence). V gave up 8 bases and J gave up 6 bases, with 11 bases separating them. The table came from immunoSEQ multiplex PCR; TCRdb's copy has only in-frame clones and leaves some out. Of tens of thousands of clones listed, approximately 70% were seen once; the top ten hold approximately 5%. Points from the study as a whole: Researchers reported few convalescent patients and no early post-infection timepoints in the study. Healthy vaccinees showed cross-reactivity with common cold coronaviruses in only 1 of 255 vaccine-induced clones.

The chain joins TRBV3-1 (or the pseudogene TRBV3-2) to TRBJ2-1, with D possibly being TRBD2 (6 bases). The material sequenced was CD4+ T cells from PBMCs cultured without peptide, taken before COVID-19 vaccination. This receptor was identified in a human donor who received a COVID-19 vaccine. Here the CDR3 DNA reads TGTGCCAGCCGGGACTCTTTCAATGAGCAGTTCTTC. Its translation is CASRDSFNEQFF.